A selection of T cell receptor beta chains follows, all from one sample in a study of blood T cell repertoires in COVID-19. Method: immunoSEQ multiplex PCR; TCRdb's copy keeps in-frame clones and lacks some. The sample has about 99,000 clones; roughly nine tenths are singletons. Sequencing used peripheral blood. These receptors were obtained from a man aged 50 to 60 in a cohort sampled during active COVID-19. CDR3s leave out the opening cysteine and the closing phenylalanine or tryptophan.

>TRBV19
ASGRWGLTYEQY
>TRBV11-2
ASSSRLSSGGFQETQY
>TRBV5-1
ASDETGKGTEAF
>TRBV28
ASSLASGDTQY
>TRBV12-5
ASAPLGLASYEQY
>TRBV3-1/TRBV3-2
ASSQGERGGRRVGELF
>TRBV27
ASSQAGQGRDEQF
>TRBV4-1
ASSQEVGENQPQH
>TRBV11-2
ASSLVGGTGELF
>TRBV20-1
SASLGREAF
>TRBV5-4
ASSSTGGEKLF
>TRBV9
ASSVVGGSTEAF
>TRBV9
ASSVVGTNTEAF
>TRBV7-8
ASSLVTGFVSPLH
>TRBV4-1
ASSQDRTGGRETQY
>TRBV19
ASSSPTGGTYNSPLH
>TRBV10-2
ASSETGGRADEQF
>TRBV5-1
ASSQTLRSGNTIY
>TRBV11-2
ASSLQGGAF
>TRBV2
ASSAGGNYGYT
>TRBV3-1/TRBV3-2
ASTTSGGADTQY
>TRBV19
ASRSDRGGTEAF
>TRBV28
ATGLQGNYGYT
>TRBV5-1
ASSLGLVGNEQF